Included here is one TCR beta chain sequence, with context. This clonotype was observed a few times. Its antigen remains undetermined. The sample holds no much larger clone one base away, and base qualities are not on file. This sample was included in a study of T-cell memory formation after mild COVID-19 (dated by TCRdb to about 2021). In terms of the full investigation: TCR sequence clusters from the two donors were found to be largely donor specific. In a couple of donors, T-cell clones that expanded and contracted after mild COVID-19 were followed by sequencing TCRalpha and TCRbeta repertoires longitudinally. The cohort comprised two young, previously healthy adult volunteers, one female and one male.

Overall study outcomes, separate from this receptor: SARS-CoV-2 specificity was not confirmed for the second-wave clones peaking on day 37. Some responding clones were detected in pre-infection memory, which suggested that pre-existing cross-reactive memory T cells had joined the SARS-CoV-2 response. Only two mild cases were covered by the study, and larger cohorts that include severe cases with pre-infection samples were considered necessary. Balanced CD4/CD8 phenotypes were observed for clones contracting from day 15 to 85, whereas a bias towards CD4+ was observed for a second wave of clones expanding from day 15 to 37. Contracting CD4+ clones were found mainly in CM and EM memory subsets, while CD8+ clones were enriched in EMRA.

PBMCs were isolated by Ficoll-Paque density gradient centrifugation. The listed sequencing device is Illumina NovaSeq 6000. TCRalpha and TCRbeta cDNA libraries were built by 5'RACE with constant-segment primers, adding sample barcodes and unique molecular identifiers. Trizol reagent was used to extract RNA from every sample. Amplification of the libraries took two PCR steps, and the second step added a second sample barcode plus Illumina TruSeq adapters. Sequencing of the libraries was done on an Illumina NovaSeq, producing 2 x 150 bp paired-end reads. Per the authors' processing: Demultiplexing of reads and collapsing into UMI-guided consensus sequences were performed with migec v1.2.7. Using mixcr v2.1.11, UMI consensuses were aligned to TRA and TRB V and J templates and then assembled into clonotypes. A clonotype was counted as expanded or contracted only when both edgeR and NoisET called the clonotype significant, with the noise models trained on biological replicates. For edgeR calls, the thresholds were a false discovery rate-adjusted p below 0.01 and a log2 fold-change of 1. As an exploratory analysis of dynamics, max-normalized trajectories of the 1000 most abundant clonotypes were examined by PCA with hierarchical clustering. Separately sequenced CD4+ and CD8+ repertoires were used to assign the CD4 or CD8 phenotype of responding clones. TCRdb reprocessing: public reads trimmed at Q25 with fastp, clones called with MiXCR, in-frame beta chains kept. Each entry merges the rows of one CDR3 protein and shows their most common DNA and genes. For this entry, the V and J calls and clone size follow TCRdb and not the study's own pipeline. Present in this sample are about 400,000 distinct CDR3 sequences, more than 20% of which were seen just once. Around 8.8% of the sample comes from the top ten.

The sample taken for sequencing was PBMCs or a T cell subset sorted from them (not recorded which). This receptor was taken from an adult woman who had mild COVID-19 (a few samples of this study predate the infection). The sample titles of this study are shuffled in the database, so cell type and time point are left out; the donor was told from shared clones.

The CDR3 has the sequence CSARGQQGSRNTIYF. DNA sequence: TGCAGCGCCCGGGGGCAGCAGGGTAGTAGAAACACCATATATTTT. The rearranged chain carries TRBV29-1 and TRBJ1-3, and the D gene may be TRBD1, 6 bases matching. CDR1 and CDR2, per the germline V gene, are SQVTM and ANQGSEA. At the junction V is shortened by 7 bases and J by 5 bases, with 21 bases in between. From its cysteine to its phenylalanine, the CDR3 spans 15 amino acids. CDR3 DNA is the only sequence kept; it has 45 bases, read in frame from the first base.